This TCR beta chain was captured by sequencing in a study of T cells in Graves' hyperthyroidism and ophthalmopathy. This clonotype has a handful of counts. V lost 1 base and J 7 bases, leaving 11 bases between the germline ends. CDR1 and CDR2 from the germline V gene are ENHRY and SYGVKD. The CDR3 sequence is 15 residues long. TCR beta CDR3 regions were amplified from RNA transcripts. Primed by the HTBI set, a first-round RT-PCR was run on the TCR CDR3. TCRdb used MiXCR to reprocess the multiplex PCR reads, holding one entry per CDR3 protein. The repertoire holds approximately 400,000 distinct CDR3 sequences, with approximately 12% as singletons.

The sequenced sample was blood. The origin of this receptor is a man between 25 and 39 years old with Graves' hyperthyroidism that later progressed to Graves' ophthalmopathy. The J gene is TRBJ1-6, the V gene TRBV10-3; D perhaps matches TRBD1 (6 bases). The CDR3 reads CAISEFSGDNSPLHF. The CDR3 coding sequence is TGTGCCATCAGTGAGTTTTCAGGGGACAATTCACCCCTCCACTTT.